The present T cell receptor beta chain was sequenced within a study of blood T cell repertoires in COVID-19. Patients from Seattle were sampled longitudinally, starting during active infection. Under the authors' procedure: From reference gene primer amplification, estimates of nucleated cell counts were derived. Using immunoSEQ multiplex PCR, the repertoire was profiled, and TCRdb retains in-frame clones only, with some absent. V, J and clone size were drawn from that table, and D and trimming were deduced from the DNA. The table includes around 180,000 clones, approximately 81% detected once. Material: peripheral blood. The sequence came from a person between 65 and 79 years old with COVID-19, enrolled during active disease.

As DNA, the CDR3 is TGTGCCTGGAGGAGACTCCGGGACAACAGCACAGATACGCAGTATTTT. Its protein is CAWRRLRDNSTDTQYF. The rearrangement joins TRBV30 to TRBJ2-3; weak D call: TRBD1 (6 bases). V was pared by 3 bases and J by 0 bases, with 16 bases between. Germline CDR1 reads GTSNPN; CDR2 reads SVGIG (reference sequence). CDR3 length equals 16 residues.